The T cell receptor beta chain described here comes from a study of blood T cells in healthy people across ages. V was trimmed by 5 bases and J by 1 base, leaving 10 bases between them. The CDR3 covers 14 residues. CDR1 and CDR2 from the germline V gene are SGHNT and YYREEE (reference sequence). With a J-beta primer mix and a sample-barcoded 5' primer, a second PCR ran roughly 6 to 12 cycles. Using its own MiXCR run on the 5' RACE reads, TCRdb lists one record per CDR3 protein. The table includes fewer than 1.5 million distinct CDR3 sequences, about 43% detected once. Source material: blood. This TCR derives from a woman under 30 in good health. V is TRBV5-4 and J is TRBJ2-1; D perhaps matches TRBD1 (6 bases). The CDR3 DNA is TGTGCCAGCAGTCACACAGGGTCCTACAATGAGCAGTTCTTC. Translation gives CASSHTGSYNEQFF.